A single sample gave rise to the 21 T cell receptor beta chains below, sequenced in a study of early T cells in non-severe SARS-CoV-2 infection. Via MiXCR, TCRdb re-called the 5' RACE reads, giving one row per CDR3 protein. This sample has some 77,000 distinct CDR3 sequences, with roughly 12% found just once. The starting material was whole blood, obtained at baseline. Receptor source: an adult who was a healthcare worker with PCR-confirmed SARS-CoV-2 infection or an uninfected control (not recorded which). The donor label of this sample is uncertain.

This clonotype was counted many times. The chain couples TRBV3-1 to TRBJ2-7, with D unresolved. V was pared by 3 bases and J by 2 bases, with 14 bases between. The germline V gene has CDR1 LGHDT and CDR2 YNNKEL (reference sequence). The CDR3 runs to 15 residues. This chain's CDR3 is CASSHAGNFAYEQYF. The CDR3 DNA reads TGTGCCAGCAGCCACGCTGGGAACTTTGCCTACGAGCAGTACTTC.

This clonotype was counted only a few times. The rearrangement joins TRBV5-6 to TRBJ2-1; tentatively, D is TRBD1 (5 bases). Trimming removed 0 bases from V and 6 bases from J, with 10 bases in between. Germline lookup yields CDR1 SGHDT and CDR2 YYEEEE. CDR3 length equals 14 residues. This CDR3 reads CASSLGTSPNEQFF. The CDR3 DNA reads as TGTGCCAGCAGCTTGGGGACATCTCCCAATGAGCAGTTCTTC.

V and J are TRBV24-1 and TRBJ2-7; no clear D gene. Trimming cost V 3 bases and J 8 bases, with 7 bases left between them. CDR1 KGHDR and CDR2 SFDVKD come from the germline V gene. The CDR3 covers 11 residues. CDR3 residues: CATSDGYKQYF. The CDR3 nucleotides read TGTGCCACCAGTGATGGGTATAAGCAGTACTTC.

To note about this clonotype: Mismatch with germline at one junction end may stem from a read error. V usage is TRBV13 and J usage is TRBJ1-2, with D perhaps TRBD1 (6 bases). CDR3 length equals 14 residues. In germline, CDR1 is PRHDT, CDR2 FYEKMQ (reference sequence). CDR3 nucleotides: TGTGCCAGCAGCCTAGGACAGACGGGATATGGCTACACCTTC. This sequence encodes CASSLGQTGYGYTF.

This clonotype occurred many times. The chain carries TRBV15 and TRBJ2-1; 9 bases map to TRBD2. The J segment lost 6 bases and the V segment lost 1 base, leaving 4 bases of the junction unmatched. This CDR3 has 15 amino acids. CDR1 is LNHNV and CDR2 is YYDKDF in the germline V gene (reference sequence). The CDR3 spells CATSRGGGAGNEQFF. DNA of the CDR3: TGTGCCACCAGCAGAGGCGGGGGGGCAGGCAATGAGCAGTTCTTC.

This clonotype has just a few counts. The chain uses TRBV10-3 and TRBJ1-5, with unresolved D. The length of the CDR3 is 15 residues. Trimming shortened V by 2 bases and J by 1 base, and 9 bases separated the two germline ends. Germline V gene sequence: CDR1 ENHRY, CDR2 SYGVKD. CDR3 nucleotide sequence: TGTGCCATCAGTGAGACGGGGTTCAGCAATCAGCCCCAGCATTTT. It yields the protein CAISETGFSNQPQHF.

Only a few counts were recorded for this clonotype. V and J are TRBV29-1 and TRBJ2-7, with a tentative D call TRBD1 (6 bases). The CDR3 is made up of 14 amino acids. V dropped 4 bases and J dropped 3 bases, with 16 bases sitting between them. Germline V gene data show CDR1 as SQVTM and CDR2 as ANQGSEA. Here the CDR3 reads CSVVRLGTIYEQYF. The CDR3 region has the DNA TGCAGCGTTGTTCGTCTCGGGACAATCTACGAGCAGTACTTC.

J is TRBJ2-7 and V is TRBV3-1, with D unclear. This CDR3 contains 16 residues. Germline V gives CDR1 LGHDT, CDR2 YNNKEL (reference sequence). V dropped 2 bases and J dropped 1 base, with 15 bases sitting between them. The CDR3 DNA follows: TGTGCCAGCAGCCAATATTCCGGAGCGTATTCCTACGAGCAGTACTTC. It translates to CASSQYSGAYSYEQYF.

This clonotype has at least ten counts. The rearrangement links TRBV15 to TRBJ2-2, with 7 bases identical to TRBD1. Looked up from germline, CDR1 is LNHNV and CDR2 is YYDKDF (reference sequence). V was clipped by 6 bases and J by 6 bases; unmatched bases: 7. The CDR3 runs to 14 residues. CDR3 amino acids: CATRDFTGAGELFF. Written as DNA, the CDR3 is TGTGCCACCAGAGATTTTACAGGGGCCGGGGAGCTGTTTTTT.

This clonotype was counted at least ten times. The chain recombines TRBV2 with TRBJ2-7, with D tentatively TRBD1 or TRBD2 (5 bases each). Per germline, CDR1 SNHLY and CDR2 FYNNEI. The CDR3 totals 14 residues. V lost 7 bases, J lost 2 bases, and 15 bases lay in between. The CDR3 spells CASTGVGDPYEQYF. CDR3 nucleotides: TGTGCCAGCACGGGCGTAGGGGACCCCTACGAGCAGTACTTC.

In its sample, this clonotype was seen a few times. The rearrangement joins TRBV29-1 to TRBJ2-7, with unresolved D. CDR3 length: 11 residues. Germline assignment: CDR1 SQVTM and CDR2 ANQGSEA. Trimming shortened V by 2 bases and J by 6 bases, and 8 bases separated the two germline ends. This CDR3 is CSVETTGEQYF. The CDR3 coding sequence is TGCAGCGTTGAAACGACGGGCGAGCAGTACTTC.

CDR3 amino acids: CASSLGFRAVNQPQHF. In nucleotides, the CDR3 is TGTGCCAGCAGTTTAGGCTTCAGGGCGGTCAATCAGCCCCAGCATTTT. The chain is built from TRBV12-3 or TRBV12-4 and TRBJ1-5; a possible D gene is TRBD1 (5 bases). Trimming cost V 1 base and J 3 bases, with 13 bases left between them. The CDR3 has 16 residues.

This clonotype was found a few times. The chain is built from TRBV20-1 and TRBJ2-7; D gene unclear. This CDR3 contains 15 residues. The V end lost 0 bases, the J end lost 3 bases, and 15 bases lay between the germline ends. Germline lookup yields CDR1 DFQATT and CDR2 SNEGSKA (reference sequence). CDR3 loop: CSARDLSRNYYEQYF. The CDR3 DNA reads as TGCAGTGCTAGAGATCTCTCCCGAAATTACTACGAGCAGTACTTC.

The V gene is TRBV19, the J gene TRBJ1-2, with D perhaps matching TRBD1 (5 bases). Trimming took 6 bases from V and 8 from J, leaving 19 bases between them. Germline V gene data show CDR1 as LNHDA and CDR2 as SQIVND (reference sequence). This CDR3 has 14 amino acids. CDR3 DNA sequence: TGTGCCAGTAGGGATCCCGGGACGGGAGGAGGCTACACCTTC. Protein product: CASRDPGTGGGYTF.

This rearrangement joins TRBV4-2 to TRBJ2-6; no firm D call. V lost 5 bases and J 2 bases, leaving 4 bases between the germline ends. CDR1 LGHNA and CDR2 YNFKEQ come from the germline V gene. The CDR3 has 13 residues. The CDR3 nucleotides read TGTGCCAGCAGCTCTGCTGGGGCCAACGTCCTGACTTTC. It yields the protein CASSSAGANVLTF.

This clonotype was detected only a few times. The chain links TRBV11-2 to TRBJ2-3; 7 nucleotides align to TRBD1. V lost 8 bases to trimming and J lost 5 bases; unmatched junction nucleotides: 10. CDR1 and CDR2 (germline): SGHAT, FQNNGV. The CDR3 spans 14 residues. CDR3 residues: CASLGKGAQDTQYF. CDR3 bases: TGTGCCAGCCTCGGGAAGGGGGCGCAAGATACGCAGTATTTT.

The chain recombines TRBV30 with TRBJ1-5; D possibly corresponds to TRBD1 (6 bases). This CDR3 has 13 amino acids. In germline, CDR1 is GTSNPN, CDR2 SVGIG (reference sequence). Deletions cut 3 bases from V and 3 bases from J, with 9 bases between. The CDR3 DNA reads TGTGCCTGGAGCACAGGGCCCAATCAGCCCCAGCATTTT. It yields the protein CAWSTGPNQPQHF.

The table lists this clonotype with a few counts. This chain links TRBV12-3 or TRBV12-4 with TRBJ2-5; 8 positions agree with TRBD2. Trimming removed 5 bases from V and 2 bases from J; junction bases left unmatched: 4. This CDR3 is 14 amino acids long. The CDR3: CASSRSGGQETQYF. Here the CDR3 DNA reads TGTGCCAGCAGTCGAAGCGGGGGTCAAGAGACCCAGTACTTC.

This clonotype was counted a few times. In DNA form, the CDR3 reads TGTGCCAGCAGGCCGACAGGTTATGGCTACACCTTC. This encodes CASRPTGYGYTF. This chain uses TRBV2 with TRBJ1-2; D is possibly TRBD1 (6 bases). From germline, CDR1 is SNHLY and CDR2 FYNNEI. The germline V and J ends were trimmed by 6 bases and 5 bases, with 10 bases remaining between them. The CDR3 totals 12 residues.

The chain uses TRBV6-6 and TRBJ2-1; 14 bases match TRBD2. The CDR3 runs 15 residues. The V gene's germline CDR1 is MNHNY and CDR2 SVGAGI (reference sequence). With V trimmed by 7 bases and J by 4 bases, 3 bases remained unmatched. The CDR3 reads CASIGTSGGYNEQFF. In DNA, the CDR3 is TGTGCCAGCATTGGGACTAGCGGGGGTTACAATGAGCAGTTCTTC.

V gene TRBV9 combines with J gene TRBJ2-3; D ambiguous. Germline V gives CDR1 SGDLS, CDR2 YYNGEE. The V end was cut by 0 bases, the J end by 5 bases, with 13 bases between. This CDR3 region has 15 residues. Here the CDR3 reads CASSVVSNMRDTQYF. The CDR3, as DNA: TGTGCCAGCAGCGTAGTTTCTAACATGCGAGATACGCAGTATTTT.